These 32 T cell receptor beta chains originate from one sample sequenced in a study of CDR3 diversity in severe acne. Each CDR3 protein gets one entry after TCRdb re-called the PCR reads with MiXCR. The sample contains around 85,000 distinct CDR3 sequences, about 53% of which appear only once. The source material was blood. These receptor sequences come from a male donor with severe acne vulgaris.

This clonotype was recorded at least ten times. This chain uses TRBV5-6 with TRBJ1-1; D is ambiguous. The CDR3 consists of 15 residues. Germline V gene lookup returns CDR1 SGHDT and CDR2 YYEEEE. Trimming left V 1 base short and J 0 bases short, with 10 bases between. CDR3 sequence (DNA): TGTGCCAGCAGCTTGTTCACGATTGTGAACACTGAAGCTTTCTTT. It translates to CASSLFTIVNTEAFF.

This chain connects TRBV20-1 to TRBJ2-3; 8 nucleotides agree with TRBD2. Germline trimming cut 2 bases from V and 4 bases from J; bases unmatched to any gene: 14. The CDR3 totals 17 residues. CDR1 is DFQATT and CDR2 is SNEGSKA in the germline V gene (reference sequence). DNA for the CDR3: TGCAGTGCTAGATCCCAAACCGGGACTAGACGCTCAGATACGCAGTATTTT. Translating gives CSARSQTGTRRSDTQYF.

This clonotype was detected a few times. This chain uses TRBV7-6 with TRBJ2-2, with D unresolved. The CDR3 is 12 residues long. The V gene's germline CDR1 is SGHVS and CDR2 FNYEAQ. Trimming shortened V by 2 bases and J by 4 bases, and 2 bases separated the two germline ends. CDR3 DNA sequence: TGTGCCAGCAGCTTAAGCACCGGGGAGCTGTTTTTT. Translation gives CASSLSTGELFF.

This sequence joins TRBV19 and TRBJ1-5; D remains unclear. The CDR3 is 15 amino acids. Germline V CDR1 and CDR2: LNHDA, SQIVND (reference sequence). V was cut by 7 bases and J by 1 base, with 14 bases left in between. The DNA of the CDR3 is TGTGCCAGTACCTCGATCGAGTCGAGCAATCAGCCCCAGCATTTT. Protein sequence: CASTSIESSNQPQHF.

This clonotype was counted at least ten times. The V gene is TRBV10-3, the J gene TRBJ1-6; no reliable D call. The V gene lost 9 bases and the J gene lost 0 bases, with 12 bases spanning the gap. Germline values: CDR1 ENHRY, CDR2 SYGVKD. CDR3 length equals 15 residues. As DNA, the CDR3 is TGTGCCATACAGCGAGAAAGCTCCTATAATTCACCCCTCCACTTT. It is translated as CAIQRESSYNSPLHF.

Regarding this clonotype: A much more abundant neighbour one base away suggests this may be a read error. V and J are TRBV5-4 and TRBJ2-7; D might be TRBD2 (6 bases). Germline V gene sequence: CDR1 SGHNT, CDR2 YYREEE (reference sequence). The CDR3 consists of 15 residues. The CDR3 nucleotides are TGTGCCAGCAGCTTCGACCTAAACCTCGGGGGTGAGCAGTCCTTC. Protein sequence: CASSFDLNLGGEQSF.

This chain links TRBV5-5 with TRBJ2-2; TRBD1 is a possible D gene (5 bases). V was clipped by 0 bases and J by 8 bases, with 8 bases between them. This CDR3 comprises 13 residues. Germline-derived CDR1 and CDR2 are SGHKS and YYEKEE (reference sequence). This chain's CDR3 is CASSLGWTGELFF. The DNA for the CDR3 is TGTGCCAGCAGCTTGGGGTGGACAGGGGAGCTGTTTTTT. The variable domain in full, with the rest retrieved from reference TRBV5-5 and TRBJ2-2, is DAGVTQSPTHLIKTRGQQVTLRCSPISGHKSVSWYQQVLGQGPQFIFQYYEKEERGRGNFPDRFSARQFPNYSSELNVNALLLGDSALYLCASSLGWTGELFFGEGSRLTVL.

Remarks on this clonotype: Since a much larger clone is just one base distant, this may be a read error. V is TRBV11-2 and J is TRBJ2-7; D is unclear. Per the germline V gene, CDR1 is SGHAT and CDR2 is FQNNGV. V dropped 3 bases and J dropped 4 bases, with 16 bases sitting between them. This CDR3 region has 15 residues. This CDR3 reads CASSFGPPPDYEQYF. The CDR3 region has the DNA TGTGCCAGCAGCTTCGGACCCCCGCCGGATTACGAGCAGTACTTC.

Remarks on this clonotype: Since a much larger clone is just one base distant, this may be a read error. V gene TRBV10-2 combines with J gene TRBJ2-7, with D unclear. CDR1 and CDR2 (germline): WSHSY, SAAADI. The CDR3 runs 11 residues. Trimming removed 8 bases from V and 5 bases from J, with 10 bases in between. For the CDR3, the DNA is TGCGCCAGCCAGGACGTAGACGAGCAGTACTTC. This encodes CASQDVDEQYF.

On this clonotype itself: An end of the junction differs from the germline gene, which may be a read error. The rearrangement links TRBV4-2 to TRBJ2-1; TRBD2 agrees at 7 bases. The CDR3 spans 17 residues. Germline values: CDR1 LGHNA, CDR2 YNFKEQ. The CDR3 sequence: CASSQELASGPYNGQFF. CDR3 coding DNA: TGTGCCAGCAGCCAAGAACTGGCTAGCGGACCGTACAATGGGCAGTTCTTC.

CDR3 in DNA: TGTGCCAGCAGCGAAAGGCCGGTTCCCACAGAGACCCAGTACTTC. Translation gives CASSERPVPTETQYF. The V and J genes are TRBV2 and TRBJ2-5; no clear D gene. The CDR3 is made up of 15 amino acids. V was cut by 6 bases and J by 4 bases, with 18 bases left in between. CDR1 is SNHLY, CDR2 FYNNEI, per germline.

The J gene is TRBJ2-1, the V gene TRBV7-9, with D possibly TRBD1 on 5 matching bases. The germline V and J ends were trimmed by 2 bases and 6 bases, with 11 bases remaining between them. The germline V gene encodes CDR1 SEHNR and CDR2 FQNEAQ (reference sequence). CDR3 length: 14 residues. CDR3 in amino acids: CASSLQVQANEQFF. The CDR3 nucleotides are TGTGCCAGCAGCTTACAGGTACAGGCCAATGAGCAGTTCTTC.

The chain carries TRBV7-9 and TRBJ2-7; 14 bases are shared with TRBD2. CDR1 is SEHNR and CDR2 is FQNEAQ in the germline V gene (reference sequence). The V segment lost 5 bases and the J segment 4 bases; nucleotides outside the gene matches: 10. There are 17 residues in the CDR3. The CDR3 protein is CASSGLTSGRGVYEQYF. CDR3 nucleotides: TGTGCCAGCAGCGGATTGACTAGCGGGAGGGGCGTATACGAGCAGTACTTC.

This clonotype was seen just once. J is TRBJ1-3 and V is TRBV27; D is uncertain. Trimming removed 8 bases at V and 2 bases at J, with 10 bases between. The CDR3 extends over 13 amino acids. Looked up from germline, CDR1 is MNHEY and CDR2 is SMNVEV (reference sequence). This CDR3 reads CASRLGPGNTIYF. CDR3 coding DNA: TGTGCCAGCCGCCTAGGGCCTGGAAACACCATATATTTT.

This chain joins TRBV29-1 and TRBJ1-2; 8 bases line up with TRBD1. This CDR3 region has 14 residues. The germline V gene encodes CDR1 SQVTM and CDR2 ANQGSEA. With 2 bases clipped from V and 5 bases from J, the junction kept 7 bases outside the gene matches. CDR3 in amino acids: CSVEFRGPEYGYTF. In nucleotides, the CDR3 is TGCAGCGTTGAATTCAGGGGGCCTGAGTATGGCTACACCTTC.

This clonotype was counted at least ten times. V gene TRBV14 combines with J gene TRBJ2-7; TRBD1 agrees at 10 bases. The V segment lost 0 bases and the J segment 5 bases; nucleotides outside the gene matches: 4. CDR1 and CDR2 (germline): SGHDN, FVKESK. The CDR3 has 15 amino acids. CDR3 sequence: CASSQDRDRGDEQYF. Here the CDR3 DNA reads TGTGCCAGCAGCCAAGACCGGGACAGGGGCGACGAGCAGTACTTC.

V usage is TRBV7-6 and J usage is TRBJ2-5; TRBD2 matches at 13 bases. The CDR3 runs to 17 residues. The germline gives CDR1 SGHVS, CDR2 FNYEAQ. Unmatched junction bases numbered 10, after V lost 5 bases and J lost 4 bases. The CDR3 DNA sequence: TGTGCCAGCAGCCCTACCAGACTAGCGGGAGGAGGAGAGACCCAGTACTTC. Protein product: CASSPTRLAGGGETQYF.

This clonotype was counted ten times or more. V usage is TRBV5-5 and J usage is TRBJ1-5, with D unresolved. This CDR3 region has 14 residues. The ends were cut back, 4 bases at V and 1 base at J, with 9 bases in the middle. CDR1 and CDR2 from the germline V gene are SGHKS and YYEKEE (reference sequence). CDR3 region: CASSMGWSNQPQHF. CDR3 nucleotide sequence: TGTGCCAGCAGCATGGGTTGGAGCAATCAGCCCCAGCATTTT.

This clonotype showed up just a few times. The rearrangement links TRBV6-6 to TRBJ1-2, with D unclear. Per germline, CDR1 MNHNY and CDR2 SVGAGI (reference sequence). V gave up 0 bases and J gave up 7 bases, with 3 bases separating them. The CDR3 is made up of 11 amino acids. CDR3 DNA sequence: TGTGCCAGCAGTTACTCTCGTGGCTACACCTTC. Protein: CASSYSRGYTF.

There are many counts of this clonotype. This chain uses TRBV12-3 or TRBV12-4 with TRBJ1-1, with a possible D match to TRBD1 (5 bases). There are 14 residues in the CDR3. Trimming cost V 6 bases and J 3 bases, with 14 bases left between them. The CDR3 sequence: CASRPSWGDTEAFF. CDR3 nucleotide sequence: TGTGCCAGCAGACCCTCTTGGGGGGACACTGAAGCTTTCTTT.

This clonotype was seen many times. CDR3 in DNA: TGCAGCGCAAACAGCGGGGGGCCAACTGAAGCTTTCTTT. Its protein is CSANSGGPTEAFF. The V gene is TRBV20-1, the J gene TRBJ1-1; possible D gene TRBD1, 6 bases. Germline CDR1 DFQATT, CDR2 SNEGSKA (reference sequence). The CDR3 totals 13 residues.

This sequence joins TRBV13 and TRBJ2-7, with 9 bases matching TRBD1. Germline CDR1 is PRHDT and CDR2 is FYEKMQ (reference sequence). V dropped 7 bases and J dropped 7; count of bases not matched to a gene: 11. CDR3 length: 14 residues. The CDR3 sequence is CASMGTGPHNEQYF. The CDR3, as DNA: TGTGCCAGCATGGGGACAGGGCCCCACAATGAGCAGTACTTC.

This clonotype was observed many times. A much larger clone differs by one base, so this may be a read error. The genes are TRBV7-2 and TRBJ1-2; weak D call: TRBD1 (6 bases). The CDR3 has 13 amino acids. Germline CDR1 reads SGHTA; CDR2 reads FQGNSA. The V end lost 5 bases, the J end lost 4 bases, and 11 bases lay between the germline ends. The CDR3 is CASSVVQGYGYTF. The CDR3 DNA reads TGTGCCAGCAGCGTCGTACAGGGCTATGGCTACACCTTC.

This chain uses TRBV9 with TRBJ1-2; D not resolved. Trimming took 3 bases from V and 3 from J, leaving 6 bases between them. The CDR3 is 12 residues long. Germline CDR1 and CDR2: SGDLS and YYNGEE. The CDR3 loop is CASSAQDYGYTF. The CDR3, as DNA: TGTGCCAGCAGCGCTCAGGACTATGGCTACACCTTC.

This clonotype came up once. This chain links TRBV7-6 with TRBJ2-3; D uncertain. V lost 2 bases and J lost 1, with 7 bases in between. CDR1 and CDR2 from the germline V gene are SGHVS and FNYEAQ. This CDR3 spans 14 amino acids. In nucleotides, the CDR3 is TGTGCCAGCAGCTTACTCGGTGGCACAGATACGCAGTATTTT. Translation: CASSLLGGTDTQYF.

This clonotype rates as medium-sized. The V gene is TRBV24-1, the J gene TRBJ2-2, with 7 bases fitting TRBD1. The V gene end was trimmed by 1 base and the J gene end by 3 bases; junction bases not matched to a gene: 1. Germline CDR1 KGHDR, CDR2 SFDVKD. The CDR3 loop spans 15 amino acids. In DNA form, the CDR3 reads TGTGCCACCAGTGATTTAGGGGGCGACACCGGGGAGCTGTTTTTT. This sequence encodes CATSDLGGDTGELFF.

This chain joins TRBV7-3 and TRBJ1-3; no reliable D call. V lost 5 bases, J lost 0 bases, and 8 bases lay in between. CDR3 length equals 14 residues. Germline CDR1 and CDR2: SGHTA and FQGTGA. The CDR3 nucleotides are TGTGCCAGCAGCAGAGACATCTCTGGAAACACCATATATTTT. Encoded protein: CASSRDISGNTIYF.

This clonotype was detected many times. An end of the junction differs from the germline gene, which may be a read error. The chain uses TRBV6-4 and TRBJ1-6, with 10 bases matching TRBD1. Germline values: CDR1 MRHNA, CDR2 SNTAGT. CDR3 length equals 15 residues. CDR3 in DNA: TGTGCCAGTAGTGAGACAGGGGGCTCAAATTCACCCCTCCACTTT. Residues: CASSETGGSNSPLHF.

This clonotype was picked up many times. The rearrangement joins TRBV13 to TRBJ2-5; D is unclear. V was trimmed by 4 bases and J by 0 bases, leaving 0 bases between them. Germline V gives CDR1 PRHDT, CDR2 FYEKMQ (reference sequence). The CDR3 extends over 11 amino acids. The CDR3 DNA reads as TGTGCCAGCAGCTACCAAGAGACCCAGTACTTC. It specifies CASSYQETQYF.

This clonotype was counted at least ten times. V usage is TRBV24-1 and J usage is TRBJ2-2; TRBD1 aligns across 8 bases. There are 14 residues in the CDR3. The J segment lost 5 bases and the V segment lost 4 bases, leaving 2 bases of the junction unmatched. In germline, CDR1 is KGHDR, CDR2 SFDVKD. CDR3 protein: CATSEWDRTGELFF. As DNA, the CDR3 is TGTGCCACCAGTGAATGGGACAGGACCGGGGAGCTGTTTTTT.

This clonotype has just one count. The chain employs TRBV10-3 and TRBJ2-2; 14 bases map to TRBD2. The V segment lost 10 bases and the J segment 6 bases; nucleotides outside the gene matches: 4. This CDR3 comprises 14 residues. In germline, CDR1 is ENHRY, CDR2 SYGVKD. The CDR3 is CATGTSGSSGELFF. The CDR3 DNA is TGTGCCACCGGGACTAGCGGGAGCTCCGGGGAGCTGTTTTTT.

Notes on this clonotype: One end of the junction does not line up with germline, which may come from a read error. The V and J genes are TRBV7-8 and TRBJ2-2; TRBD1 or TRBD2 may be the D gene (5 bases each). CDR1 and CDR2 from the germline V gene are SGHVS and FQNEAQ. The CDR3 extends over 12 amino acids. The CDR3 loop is CASSPLEGELLF. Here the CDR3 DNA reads TGTGCCAGCAGCCCACTAGAAGGGGAGCTGCTTTTT.